This TCR beta chain was recorded in a study of blood T cell repertoires in COVID-19. This CDR3 contains 12 residues. CDR1 SGHTA and CDR2 FQGNSA come from the germline V gene. Trimming took off 5 bases at V and 7 bases at J, with 9 bases between the two ends. Sequenced by immunoSEQ multiplex PCR; TCRdb stores in-frame clones only, minus some. The sample has fewer than 300,000 clones; 90% are singletons. This receptor was identified in a woman between 25 and 40 years old who had recovered from COVID-19. The J gene is TRBJ1-5, the V gene TRBV7-2; D ambiguous. Input material: PBMCs or T cells enriched from blood (not recorded which). In DNA form, the CDR3 reads TGTGCCAGCAGCCGACCAGGACAGCCCCAGCATTTT. It is translated as CASSRPGQPQHF.